This T cell receptor (beta chain) was recovered during a study of T cell responses to AZD1222 COVID-19 vaccine. The CDR3 totals 16 residues. V lost 3 bases, J lost 0 bases, and 11 bases lay in between. Germline-derived CDR1 and CDR2 are SNHLY and FYNNEI. Using immunoSEQ multiplex PCR, the repertoire was profiled, and TCRdb retains in-frame clones only, with some absent. This sample has about 180,000 clones, with around 90% found just once. The source was peripheral blood, collected on day 0 of AZD1222 vaccination. The genes are TRBV2 and TRBJ1-4; D gene ambiguous. This receptor was taken from an adult in good health. For the CDR3, the DNA is TGTGCCAGCAGTGACCCGGATATCGCAACTAATGAAAAACTGTTTTTT. The encoded protein is CASSDPDIATNEKLFF.